This TCR beta chain was observed in a study of technical replicates of blood from a few donors. The method was immunoSEQ multiplex PCR; TCRdb's version includes in-frame clones alone and lacks a portion of them. Of about 72,000 clones listed, roughly 89% are singletons. This clone was recorded only once. Deletions cut 2 bases from V and 5 bases from J, with 10 bases between. CDR1 is SGHRS and CDR2 is YFSETQ in the germline V gene. The CDR3 loop spans 14 amino acids. The specimen was T cells isolated from PBMCs. The chain uses TRBV5-1 and TRBJ2-2; no clear D gene. This clonotype was sampled from a human donor in good health. The CDR3 sequence is CASSLSGTTGELFF. The CDR3 coding sequence is TGCGCCAGCAGCTTATCAGGCACTACCGGGGAGCTGTTTTTT. Together with reference TRBV5-1 and TRBJ2-2, the CDR3 gives the full variable domain: KAGVTQTPRYLIKTRGQQVTLSCSPISGHRSVSWYQQTPGQGLQFLFEYFSETQRNKGNFPGRFSGRQFSNSRSEMNVSTLELGDSALYLCASSLSGTTGELFFGEGSRLTVL.